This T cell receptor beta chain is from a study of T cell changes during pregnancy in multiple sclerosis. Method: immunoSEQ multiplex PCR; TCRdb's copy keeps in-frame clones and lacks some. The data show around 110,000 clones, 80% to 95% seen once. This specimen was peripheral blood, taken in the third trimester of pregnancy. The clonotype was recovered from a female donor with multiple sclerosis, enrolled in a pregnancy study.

The CDR3 nucleotides read TGTGCCAGCAGCCAAAAGACAGAGAGCTCCTACGAGCAGTACTTC. Its protein product is CASSQKTESSYEQYF. The V and J genes are TRBV4-2 and TRBJ2-7, with D maybe TRBD1 (5 bases). V was clipped by 2 bases and J by 0 bases, with 11 bases between them. This CDR3 is 15 amino acids long. Germline V gives CDR1 LGHNA, CDR2 YNFKEQ.